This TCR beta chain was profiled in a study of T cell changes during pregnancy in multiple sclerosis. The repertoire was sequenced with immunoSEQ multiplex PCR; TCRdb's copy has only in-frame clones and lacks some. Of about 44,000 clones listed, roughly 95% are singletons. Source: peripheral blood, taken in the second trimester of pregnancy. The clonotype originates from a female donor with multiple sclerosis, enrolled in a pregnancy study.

The chain's CDR3 is CASSPEARRLMETQYF. The CDR3 DNA is TGTGCCAGCAGTCCCGAGGCTAGGAGGCTGATGGAGACCCAGTACTTC. The rearrangement links TRBV7-2 to TRBJ2-5, with TRBD2 as a possible D gene (5 bases). The CDR3 totals 16 residues. Germline V CDR1 and CDR2: SGHTA, FQGNSA. V lost 6 bases, J lost 5 bases, and 22 bases lay in between.